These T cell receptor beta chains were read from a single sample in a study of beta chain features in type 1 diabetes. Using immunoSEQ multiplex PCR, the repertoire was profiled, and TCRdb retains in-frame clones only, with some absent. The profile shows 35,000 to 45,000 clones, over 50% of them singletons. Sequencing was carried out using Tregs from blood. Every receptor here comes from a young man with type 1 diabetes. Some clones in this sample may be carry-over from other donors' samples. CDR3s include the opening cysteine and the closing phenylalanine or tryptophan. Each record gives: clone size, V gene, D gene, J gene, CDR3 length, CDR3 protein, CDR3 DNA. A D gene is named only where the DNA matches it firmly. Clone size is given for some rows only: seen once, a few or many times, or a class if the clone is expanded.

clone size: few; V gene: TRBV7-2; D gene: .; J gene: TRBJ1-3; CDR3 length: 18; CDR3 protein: CASSLAVGAPFSGNTIYF; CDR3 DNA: TGTGCCAGCAGCTTAGCTGTTGGGGCCCCCTTCTCTGGAAACACCATATATTTT
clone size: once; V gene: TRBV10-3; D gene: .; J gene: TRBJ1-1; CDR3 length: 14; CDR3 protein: CAISSLTANTEAFF; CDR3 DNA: TGTGCCATCAGTTCACTGACAGCTAACACTGAAGCTTTCTTT
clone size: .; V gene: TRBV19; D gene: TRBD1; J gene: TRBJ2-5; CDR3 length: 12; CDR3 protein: CASSQGVETQYF; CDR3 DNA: TGTGCCAGTAGTCAGGGGGTTGAGACCCAGTACTTC
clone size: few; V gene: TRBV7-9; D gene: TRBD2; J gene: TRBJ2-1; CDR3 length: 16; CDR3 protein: CASSLGLAGTYNEQFF; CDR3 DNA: TGTGCCAGCAGCTTAGGACTAGCGGGGACCTACAATGAGCAGTTCTTC
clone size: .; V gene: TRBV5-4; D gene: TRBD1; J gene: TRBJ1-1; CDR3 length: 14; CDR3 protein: CASRGQGMNTEAFF; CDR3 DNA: TGTGCCAGCAGGGGACAGGGTATGAACACTGAAGCTTTCTTT
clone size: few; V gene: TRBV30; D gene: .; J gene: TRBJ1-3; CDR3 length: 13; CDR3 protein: CAWSRGLGNTIYF; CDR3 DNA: TGTGCCTGGAGCCGCGGCCTTGGAAACACCATATATTTT
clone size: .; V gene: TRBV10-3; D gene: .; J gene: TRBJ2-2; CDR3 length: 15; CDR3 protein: CAISESGINTGELFF; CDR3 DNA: TGTGCCATCAGTGAGTCCGGGATTAACACCGGGGAGCTGTTTTTT
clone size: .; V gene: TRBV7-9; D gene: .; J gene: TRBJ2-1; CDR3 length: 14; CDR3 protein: CASSLAPLADEQFF; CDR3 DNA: TGTGCCAGCAGCTTAGCCCCACTAGCCGATGAGCAGTTCTTC
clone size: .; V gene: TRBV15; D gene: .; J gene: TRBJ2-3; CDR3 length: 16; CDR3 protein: CATSRGDRASTDTQYF; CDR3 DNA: TGTGCCACCAGCAGAGGAGACAGAGCTAGCACAGATACGCAGTATTTT
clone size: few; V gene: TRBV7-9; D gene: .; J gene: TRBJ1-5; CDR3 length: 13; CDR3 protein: CASSLDTGQPQHF; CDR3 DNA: TGTGCCAGCAGCTTAGATACGGGACAGCCCCAGCATTTT
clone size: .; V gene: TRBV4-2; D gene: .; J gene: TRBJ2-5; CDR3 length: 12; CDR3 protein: CASSQGVGEQYF; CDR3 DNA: TGTGCCAGCAGCCAAGGCGTCGGGGAGCAGTACTTC
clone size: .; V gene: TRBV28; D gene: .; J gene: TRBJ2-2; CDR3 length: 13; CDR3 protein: CATMRANTGELFF; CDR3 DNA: TGTGCCACCATGAGGGCGAACACCGGGGAGCTGTTTTTT
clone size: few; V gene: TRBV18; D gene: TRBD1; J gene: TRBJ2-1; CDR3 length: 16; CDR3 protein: CASSPDRDRVRNEQFF; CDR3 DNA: TGTGCCAGCTCACCAGACAGGGACAGGGTAAGGAATGAGCAGTTCTTC
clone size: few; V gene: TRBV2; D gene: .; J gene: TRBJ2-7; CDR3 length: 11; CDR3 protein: CASRLNYEQYF; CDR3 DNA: TGTGCCAGCAGGTTAAACTACGAGCAGTACTTC
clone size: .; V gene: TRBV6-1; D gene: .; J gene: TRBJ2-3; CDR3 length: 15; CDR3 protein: CASSERGLEGDTQYF; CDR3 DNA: TGTGCCAGCAGTGAACGCGGGCTAGAGGGCGATACGCAGTATTTT
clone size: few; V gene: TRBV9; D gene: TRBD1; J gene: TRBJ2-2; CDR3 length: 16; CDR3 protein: CASSAGDRGNTGELFF; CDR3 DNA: TGTGCCAGCAGCGCTGGGGACAGGGGTAACACCGGGGAGCTGTTTTTT
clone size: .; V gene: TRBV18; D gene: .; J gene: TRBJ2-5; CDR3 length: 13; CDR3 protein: CASSQGQQETQYF; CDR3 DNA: TGTGCCAGCTCACAAGGACAGCAAGAGACCCAGTACTTC
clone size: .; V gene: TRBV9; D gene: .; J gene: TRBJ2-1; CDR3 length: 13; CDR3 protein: CASSVDRYNEQFF; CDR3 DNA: TGTGCCAGCAGCGTGGACAGATACAATGAGCAGTTCTTC
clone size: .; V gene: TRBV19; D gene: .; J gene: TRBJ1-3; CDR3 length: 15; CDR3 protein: CASSPSWGPGNTIYF; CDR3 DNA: TGTGCCAGTAGTCCGTCGTGGGGGCCTGGAAACACCATATATTTT
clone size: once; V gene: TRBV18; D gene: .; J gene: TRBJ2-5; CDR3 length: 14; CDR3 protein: CASSPRAGQETQYF; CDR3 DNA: TGTGCCAGCTCACCACGGGCGGGACAGGAGACCCAGTACTTC
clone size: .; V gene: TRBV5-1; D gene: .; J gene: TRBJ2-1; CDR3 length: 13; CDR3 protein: CASTRAGNNEQFF; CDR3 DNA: TGCGCCAGCACCCGGGCGGGGAACAATGAGCAGTTCTTC
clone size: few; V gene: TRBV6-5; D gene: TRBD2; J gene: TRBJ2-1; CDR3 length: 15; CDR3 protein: CASRVLAGAKNEQFF; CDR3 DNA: TGTGCCAGCAGAGTACTAGCGGGGGCAAAGAATGAGCAGTTCTTC
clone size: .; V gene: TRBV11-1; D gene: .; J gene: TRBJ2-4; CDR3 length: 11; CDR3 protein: CASSVNRDIYF; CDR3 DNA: TGTGCCAGCAGCGTCAACCGGGACATCTACTTC
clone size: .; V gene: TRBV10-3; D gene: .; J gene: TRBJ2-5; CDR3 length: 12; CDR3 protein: CAIRGGQETQYF; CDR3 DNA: TGTGCCATACGAGGCGGACAAGAGACCCAGTACTTC
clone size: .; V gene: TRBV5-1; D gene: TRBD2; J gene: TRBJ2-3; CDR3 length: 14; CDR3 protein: CASRLAGDTDTQYF; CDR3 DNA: TGCGCCAGCAGACTAGCGGGGGACACAGATACGCAGTATTTT